The next 17 T cell receptor beta chains were all read from a single sample in a study of shared clonotypes between healthy human individuals. Libraries were prepared by immunoSEQ multiplex PCR; TCRdb keeps only in-frame clonotypes and omits some of them. The sample comprises over a million clones, under 80% of which are singletons, and nearly 1.5% rests with the top ten. Sequencing was carried out using memory CD4+ T cells sorted from blood. Noted subset: CD45RA-negative fraction. The receptors were gathered from a man aged 18 to 35 in good health.

This clone has more than one count but fewer than ten. The CDR3: CASSEVNVGGGYTF. CDR3 nucleotide sequence: TGTGCCAGCAGTGAAGTCAACGTCGGGGGAGGCTACACCTTC. The V gene is TRBV2, the J gene TRBJ1-2; D is possibly TRBD1 (5 bases). Germline V gives CDR1 SNHLY, CDR2 FYNNEI. This CDR3 has 14 amino acids. Trimming removed 1 base at V and 8 bases at J, with 14 bases between.

The rearrangement joins TRBV13 to TRBJ1-1, with a possible D match to TRBD1 (5 bases). The CDR3 contains 13 residues. Germline assignment: CDR1 PRHDT and CDR2 FYEKMQ (reference sequence). V gave up 2 bases and J gave up 11 bases, with 15 bases separating them. As DNA, the CDR3 is TGTGCCAGCAGCTTATCCAGGGCCTCATGGGCTTTCTTT. Translated: CASSLSRASWAFF.

J is TRBJ2-7 and V is TRBV19, with 10 bases aligning to TRBD1. J lost 4 bases, V lost 5 bases, and 8 bases had no gene match. CDR1 is LNHDA and CDR2 is SQIVND in the germline V gene (reference sequence). There are 15 residues in the CDR3. CDR3 region: CASSLPGQGLYEQYF. CDR3 sequence (DNA): TGTGCCAGTAGTTTACCGGGACAGGGGTTGTACGAGCAGTACTTC.

This chain links TRBV11-1 with TRBJ2-1; 9 nucleotides line up with TRBD1. V trimming: 3 bases; J trimming: 7 bases; junction bases outside the gene matches: 7. CDR1 is SGHAT, CDR2 FQDESV, per germline (reference sequence). This CDR3 region has 15 residues. The CDR3 nucleotides are TGTGCCAGCAGCTTCCGGGACAGGGAAGGAAATGAGCAGTTCTTC. Protein product: CASSFRDREGNEQFF.

The CDR3 loop reads CASSAFQGTNEKLFF. CDR3 in DNA: TGTGCCAGCTCCGCGTTTCAGGGCACGAATGAAAAACTGTTTTTT. The rearrangement uses TRBV6-1 and TRBJ1-4; D is possibly TRBD1 (5 bases). Germline V gene data show CDR1 as MNHNS and CDR2 as SASEGT. The V and J ends lost 8 bases and 5 bases respectively, with 18 bases between them. The CDR3 sequence is 15 residues long.

The chain combines TRBV6-5 with TRBJ2-1, with TRBD1 matching over 9 bases. V gave up 6 bases and J gave up 3 bases; unmatched junction bases: 6. This CDR3 has 15 residues. The germline CDR1 and CDR2 sequences are MNHEY and SVGAGI. The CDR3 DNA reads TGTGCCAGCAGGCTGGGACAGGGCAGCTACAATGAGCAGTTCTTC. Translated: CASRLGQGSYNEQFF.

This clone was counted a few times. The sample contains more than one DNA sequence encoding this CDR3. J is TRBJ2-5 and V is TRBV7-9; D remains ambiguous. Per germline, CDR1 SEHNR and CDR2 FQNEAQ (reference sequence). V was trimmed by 1 base and J by 5 bases, leaving 5 bases between them. This CDR3 comprises 12 residues. CDR3 amino acids: CASSLVGETQYF. The CDR3 DNA sequence: TGTGCCAGCAGCTTAGTTGGCGAGACCCAGTACTTC.

The chain has TRBV18 and TRBJ2-4, with D unresolved. Germline CDR1 and CDR2: KGHSH and LQKENI. The V and J ends lost 2 bases and 5 bases respectively, with 10 bases between them. The CDR3 loop spans 14 amino acids. The CDR3 sequence is CASSPGRFQNIQYF. In nucleotides, the CDR3 is TGTGCCAGCTCACCAGGCAGATTCCAAAACATTCAGTACTTC.

On this clone: This specimen includes other DNA sequences encoding the same CDR3. The chain recombines TRBV7-6 with TRBJ2-5; no clear D. CDR1 is SGHVS, CDR2 FNYEAQ, per germline. V lost 5 bases and J 4 bases, leaving 8 bases between the germline ends. This CDR3 is built from 12 residues. CDR3: CASSLERETQYF. The CDR3 DNA reads as TGTGCCAGCAGCCTAGAGCGAGAGACCCAGTACTTC.

The chain combines TRBV2 with TRBJ2-1; 8 bases line up with TRBD2. The V segment lost 8 bases and the J segment 13 bases; nucleotides outside the gene matches: 10. CDR1 is SNHLY, CDR2 FYNNEI, per germline. The CDR3 is made up of 12 amino acids. As DNA, the CDR3 is TGTGCCAGCGGACCCCAGAGCGGGAGCCAGTTCTTC. It translates to CASGPQSGSQFF.

This clone occurred a few times. The CDR3 sequence is CASREQGISYGYTF. The CDR3 bases are TGTGCCAGCAGGGAACAGGGGATATCCTATGGCTACACCTTC. The chain couples TRBV6-5 to TRBJ1-2; 7 bases are a match to TRBD1. The CDR3 consists of 14 residues. The J segment lost 4 bases and the V segment lost 6 bases, leaving 8 bases of the junction unmatched. CDR1 and CDR2 (germline): MNHEY, SVGAGI.

This rearrangement joins TRBV7-9 to TRBJ1-4; D not resolved. V lost 3 bases to trimming and J lost 4 bases, with 15 bases between them. Looked up from germline, CDR1 is SEHNR and CDR2 is FQNEAQ (reference sequence). The CDR3 is made up of 16 amino acids. CDR3 amino acids: CASSFAKSVGNEKLFF. CDR3 coding DNA: TGTGCCAGCAGCTTTGCGAAATCCGTGGGTAATGAAAAACTGTTTTTT.

The J gene is TRBJ2-5, the V gene TRBV18; TRBD2 matches at 9 bases. The CDR3 spans 15 residues. The germline gives CDR1 KGHSH, CDR2 LQKENI. J gave up 2 bases and V 4 bases, and 5 bases lay outside the gene matches. CDR3 protein: CASSQASGAQETQYF. CDR3 DNA: TGTGCCAGCTCACAAGCTAGCGGGGCTCAAGAGACCCAGTACTTC.

This clone was detected a few times. This rearrangement joins TRBV6-6 to TRBJ2-7; no clear D. V was clipped by 1 base and J by 4 bases, with 8 bases between them. CDR3 length equals 13 residues. Germline V gene lookup returns CDR1 MNHNY and CDR2 SVGAGI (reference sequence). The CDR3 reads CASSYWQLYEQYF. Here the CDR3 DNA reads TGTGCCAGCAGTTACTGGCAGTTATACGAGCAGTACTTC.

V and J are TRBV12-5 and TRBJ2-1, with TRBD1 matching over 9 bases. CDR3 length: 15 amino acids. Germline-derived CDR1 and CDR2 are LGHNT and FRNRAP. V gave up 1 base and J gave up 6 bases; unmatched junction bases: 4. The CDR3 here is CASGLGMTGGNEQFF. The CDR3 nucleotides are TGTGCTAGTGGTTTGGGAATGACAGGGGGCAATGAGCAGTTCTTC.

This clone was recorded once. The chain links TRBV6-5 to TRBJ1-4, with 8 bases aligning to TRBD1. In germline, CDR1 is MNHEY, CDR2 SVGAGI. V shed 10 bases and J 5 bases; nucleotides not matched to a gene: 6. The CDR3 is 13 amino acids. CDR3 residues: CATADRVNEKLFF. The DNA for the CDR3 is TGTGCCACCGCGGACAGGGTAAATGAAAAACTGTTTTTT.

This clone was picked up a small number of times. The V call is TRBV5-1, the J call TRBJ1-2; TRBD1 aligns across 9 bases. Germline trimming cut 4 bases from V and 8 bases from J; bases unmatched to any gene: 6. The CDR3 has 13 residues. Germline CDR1 and CDR2: SGHRS and YFSETQ. The CDR3 bases are TGCGCCAGCAGCCCACAGGGGGCGGAGGGCTACACCTTC. Protein: CASSPQGAEGYTF.